The 13 T cell receptor beta chains below all came from one sample that was sequenced in a study of blood T cell repertoires in COVID-19. Sequenced by immunoSEQ multiplex PCR; TCRdb stores in-frame clones only, minus some. Of fewer than 200,000 clones listed, 80% to 95% are singletons. The sample was peripheral blood. Every receptor here comes from a man aged 50 or older with acute or convalescent COVID-19.

V usage is TRBV7-9 and J usage is TRBJ1-1, with D perhaps matching TRBD1 (6 bases). The germline gives CDR1 SEHNR, CDR2 FQNEAQ (reference sequence). Trimming cost V 5 bases and J 3 bases, with 16 bases left between them. This CDR3 has 15 residues. The CDR3: CASSTHRALYTEAFF. The CDR3 nucleotides are TGTGCCAGCAGCACCCACAGGGCCTTGTACACTGAAGCTTTCTTT.

The chain recombines TRBV11-3 with TRBJ2-1, with TRBD2 matching over 13 bases. CDR3 length: 15 residues. Germline V gene data show CDR1 as SGHNT and CDR2 as YENEEA. V trimming: 5 bases; J trimming: 4 bases; junction bases outside the gene matches: 2. CDR3 in DNA: TGTGCCAGCAGCCAGGGACTAGCGGGGTACAATGAGCAGTTCTTC. This encodes CASSQGLAGYNEQFF.

V is TRBV4-3 and J is TRBJ1-1; TRBD1 agrees at 9 bases. The J segment lost 5 bases and the V segment lost 1 base, leaving 8 bases of the junction unmatched. CDR1 LGHNA and CDR2 YSLEER come from the germline V gene. The CDR3 is 16 residues long. The CDR3 protein is CASSQARTGARTEAFF. For the CDR3, the DNA is TGCGCCAGCAGCCAAGCTCGGACAGGGGCGAGGACTGAAGCTTTCTTT.

The CDR3 bases are TGTGCCAGCTCACCCCGAGGCAGGGATGCCGCCGAGCAGTACTTC. It specifies CASSPRGRDAAEQYF. The gene calls are TRBV18 and TRBJ2-7; weak D call: TRBD1 (5 bases). Between the trimmed V and J ends, which lost 3 bases and 6 bases, there was a span of 18 bases. Germline V gene data show CDR1 as KGHSH and CDR2 as LQKENI. There are 15 residues in the CDR3. The full variable domain, completed using reference TRBV18 and TRBJ2-7, is NAGVMQNPRHLVRRRGQEARLRCSPMKGHSHVYWYRQLPEEGLKFMVYLQKENIIDESGMPKERFSAEFPKEGPSILRIQQVVRGDSAAYFCASSPRGRDAAEQYFGPGTRLTVT.

The V and J genes are TRBV9 and TRBJ2-3; TRBD1 matches 10 bases. The CDR3 length is 13 residues. V gave up 6 bases and J gave up 4 bases; unmatched junction bases: 2. CDR1 is SGDLS and CDR2 is YYNGEE in the germline V gene. CDR3 in amino acids: CASKGQGADTQYF. The CDR3 nucleotides read TGTGCCAGCAAAGGACAGGGGGCAGATACGCAGTATTTT.

The chain couples TRBV28 to TRBJ2-7; TRBD2 agrees at 9 bases. The ends lost 5 bases at V and 2 bases at J; junction bases unmatched: 1. This CDR3 comprises 13 residues. The germline V gene has CDR1 MDHEN and CDR2 SYDVKM. CDR3 region: CASSLAGPYEQYF. Written as DNA, the CDR3 is TGTGCCAGCAGTCTAGCGGGACCCTACGAGCAGTACTTC.

This chain joins TRBV4-2 and TRBJ2-1, with TRBD2 matching 10 bases. Germline V gene sequence: CDR1 LGHNA, CDR2 YNFKEQ. The CDR3 contains 17 residues. J was trimmed by 0 bases and V by 3 bases; bases with no gene match: 5. The CDR3 spells CASSQSLAGGSYNEQFF. In nucleotides, the CDR3 is TGTGCCAGCAGCCAGTCCTTAGCGGGGGGCTCCTACAATGAGCAGTTCTTC.

The V call is TRBV5-1, the J call TRBJ1-3; TRBD1 matches 8 bases. Germline lookup yields CDR1 SGHRS and CDR2 YFSETQ. The CDR3 consists of 14 residues. With V trimmed by 4 bases and J by 8 bases, 8 bases remained unmatched. The CDR3 bases are TGCGCCAGCAGCCCTGGGACAGGCCGCGACACCATATATTTT. Translating gives CASSPGTGRDTIYF.

This chain links TRBV6-6 with TRBJ1-1; 7 nucleotides align to TRBD1. Germline V gene sequence: CDR1 MNHNY, CDR2 SVGAGI (reference sequence). This CDR3 region has 14 residues. V lost 6 bases to trimming and J lost 1 base; unmatched junction nucleotides: 5. The CDR3 sequence: CASRDGTANTEAFF. The CDR3 bases are TGTGCCAGCAGGGACGGGACAGCGAACACTGAAGCTTTCTTT.

This CDR3 is CASSRHGNEQFF. The CDR3 DNA follows: TGTGCCAGCAGCCGCCACGGCAATGAGCAGTTCTTC. The chain couples TRBV6-5 to TRBJ2-1; D remains ambiguous. V was trimmed by 6 bases and J by 6 bases, leaving 9 bases between them. The germline V gene has CDR1 MNHEY and CDR2 SVGAGI. The CDR3 spans 12 residues.

The chain couples TRBV2 to TRBJ2-7, with 10 bases identical to TRBD2. Unmatched junction bases numbered 12, after V lost 7 bases and J lost 0 bases. Germline assignment: CDR1 SNHLY and CDR2 FYNNEI. The CDR3 has 17 amino acids. The CDR3 region has the DNA TGTGCCAGCACCGTAGACCTAGGACTAGCGGTCTCCTACGAGCAGTACTTC. Residues: CASTVDLGLAVSYEQYF.

The rearrangement joins TRBV15 to TRBJ1-6; TRBD1 is a possible D gene (6 bases). The germline CDR1 and CDR2 sequences are LNHNV and YYDKDF (reference sequence). The CDR3 is 15 residues long. Trimming took 0 bases from V and 10 from J, leaving 13 bases between them. CDR3 loop: CATSRDQGLGSPLHF. In nucleotides, the CDR3 is TGTGCCACCAGCAGAGATCAGGGGCTGGGATCACCCCTCCACTTT.

The chain carries TRBV7-2 and TRBJ1-1, with D tentatively TRBD1 (5 bases). Germline values: CDR1 SGHTA, CDR2 FQGNSA. Trimming cost V 1 base and J 6 bases, with 12 bases left between them. The CDR3 totals 14 residues. The CDR3, as DNA: TGTGCCAGCAGCTTAGTGGGTTGGGGCGCTGAAGCTTTCTTT. Its translation is CASSLVGWGAEAFF.